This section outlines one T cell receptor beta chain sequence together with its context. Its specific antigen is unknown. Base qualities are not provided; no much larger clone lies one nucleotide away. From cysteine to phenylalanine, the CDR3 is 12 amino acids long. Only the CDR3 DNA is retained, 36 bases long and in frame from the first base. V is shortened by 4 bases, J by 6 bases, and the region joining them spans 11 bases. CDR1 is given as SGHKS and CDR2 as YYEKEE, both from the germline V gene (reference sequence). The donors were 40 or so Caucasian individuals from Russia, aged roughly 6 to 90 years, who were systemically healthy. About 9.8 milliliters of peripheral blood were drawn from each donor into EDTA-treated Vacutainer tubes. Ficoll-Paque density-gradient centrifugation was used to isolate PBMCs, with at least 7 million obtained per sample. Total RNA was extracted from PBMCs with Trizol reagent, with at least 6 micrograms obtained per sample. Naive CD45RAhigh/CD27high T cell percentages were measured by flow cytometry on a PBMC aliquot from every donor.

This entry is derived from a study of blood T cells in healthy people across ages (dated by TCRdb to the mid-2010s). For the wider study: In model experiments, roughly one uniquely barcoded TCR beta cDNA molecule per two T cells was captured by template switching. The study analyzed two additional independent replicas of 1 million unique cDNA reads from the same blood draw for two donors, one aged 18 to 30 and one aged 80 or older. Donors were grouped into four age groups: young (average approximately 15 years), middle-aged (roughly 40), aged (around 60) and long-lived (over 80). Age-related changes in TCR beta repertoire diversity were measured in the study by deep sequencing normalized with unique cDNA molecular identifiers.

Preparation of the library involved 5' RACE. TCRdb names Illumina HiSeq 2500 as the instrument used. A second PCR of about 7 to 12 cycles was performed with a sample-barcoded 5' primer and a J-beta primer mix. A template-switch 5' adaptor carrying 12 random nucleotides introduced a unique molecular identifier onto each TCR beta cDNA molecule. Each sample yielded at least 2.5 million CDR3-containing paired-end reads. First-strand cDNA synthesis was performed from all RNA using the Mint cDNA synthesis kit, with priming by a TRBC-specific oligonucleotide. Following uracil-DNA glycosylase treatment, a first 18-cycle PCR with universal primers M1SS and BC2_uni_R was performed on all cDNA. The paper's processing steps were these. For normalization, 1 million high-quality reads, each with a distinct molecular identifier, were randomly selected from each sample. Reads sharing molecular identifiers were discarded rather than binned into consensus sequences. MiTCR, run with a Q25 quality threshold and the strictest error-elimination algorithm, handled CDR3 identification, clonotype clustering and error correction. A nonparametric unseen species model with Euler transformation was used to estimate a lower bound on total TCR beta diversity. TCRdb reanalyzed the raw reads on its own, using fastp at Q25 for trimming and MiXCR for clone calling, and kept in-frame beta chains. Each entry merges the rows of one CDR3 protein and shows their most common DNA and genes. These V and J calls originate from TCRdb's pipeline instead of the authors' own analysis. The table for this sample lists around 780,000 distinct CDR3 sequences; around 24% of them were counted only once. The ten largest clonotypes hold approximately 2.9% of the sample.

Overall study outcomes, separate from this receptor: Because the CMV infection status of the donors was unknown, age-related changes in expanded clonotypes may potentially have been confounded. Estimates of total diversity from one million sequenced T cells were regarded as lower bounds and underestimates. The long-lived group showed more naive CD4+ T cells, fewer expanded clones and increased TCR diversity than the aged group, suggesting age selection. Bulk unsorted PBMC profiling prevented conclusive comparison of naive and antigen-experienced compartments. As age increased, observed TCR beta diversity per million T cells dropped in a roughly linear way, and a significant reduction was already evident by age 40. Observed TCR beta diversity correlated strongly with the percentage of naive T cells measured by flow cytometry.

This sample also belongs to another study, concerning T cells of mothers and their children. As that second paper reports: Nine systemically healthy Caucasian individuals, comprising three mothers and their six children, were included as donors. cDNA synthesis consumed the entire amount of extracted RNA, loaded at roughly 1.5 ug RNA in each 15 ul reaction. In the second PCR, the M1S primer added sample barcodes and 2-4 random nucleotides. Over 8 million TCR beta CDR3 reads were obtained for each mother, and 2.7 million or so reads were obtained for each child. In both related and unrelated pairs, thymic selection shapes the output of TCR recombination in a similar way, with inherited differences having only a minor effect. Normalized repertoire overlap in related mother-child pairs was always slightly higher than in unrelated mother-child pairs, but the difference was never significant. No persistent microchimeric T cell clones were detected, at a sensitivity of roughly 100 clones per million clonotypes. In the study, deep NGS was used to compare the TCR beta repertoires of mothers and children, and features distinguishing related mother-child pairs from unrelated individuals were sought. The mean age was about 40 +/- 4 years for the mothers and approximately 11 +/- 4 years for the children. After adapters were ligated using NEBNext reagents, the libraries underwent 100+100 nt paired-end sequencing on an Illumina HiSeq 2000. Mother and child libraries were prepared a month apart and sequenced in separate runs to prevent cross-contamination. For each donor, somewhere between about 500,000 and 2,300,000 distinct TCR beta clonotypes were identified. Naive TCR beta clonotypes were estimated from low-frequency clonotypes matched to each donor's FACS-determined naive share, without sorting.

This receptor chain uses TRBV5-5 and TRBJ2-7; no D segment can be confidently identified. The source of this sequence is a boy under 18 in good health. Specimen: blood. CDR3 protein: CASSARLFEQYF. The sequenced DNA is TGTGCCAGCAGCGCCCGGCTATTCGAGCAGTACTTC. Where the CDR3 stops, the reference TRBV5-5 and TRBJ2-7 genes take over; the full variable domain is DAGVTQSPTHLIKTRGQQVTLRCSPISGHKSVSWYQQVLGQGPQFIFQYYEKEERGRGNFPDRFSARQFPNYSSELNVNALLLGDSALYLCASSARLFEQYFGPGTRLTVT.